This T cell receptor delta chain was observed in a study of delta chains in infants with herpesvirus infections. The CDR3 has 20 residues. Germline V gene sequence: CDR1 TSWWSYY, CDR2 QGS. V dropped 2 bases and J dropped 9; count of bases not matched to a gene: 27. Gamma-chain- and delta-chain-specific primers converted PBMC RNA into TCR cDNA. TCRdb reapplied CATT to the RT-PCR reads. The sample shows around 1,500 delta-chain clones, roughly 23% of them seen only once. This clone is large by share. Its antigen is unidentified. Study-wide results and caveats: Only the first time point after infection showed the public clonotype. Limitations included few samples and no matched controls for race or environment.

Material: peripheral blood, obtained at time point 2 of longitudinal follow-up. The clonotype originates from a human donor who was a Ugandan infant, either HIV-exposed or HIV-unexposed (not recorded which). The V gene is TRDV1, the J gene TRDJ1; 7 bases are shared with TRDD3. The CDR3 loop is CALGEWPFGSYRWGRGELIF. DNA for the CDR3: TGTGCTCTTGGGGAATGGCCCTTTGGGTCCTATCGATGGGGGAGAGGTGAACTCATCTTT.